This passage covers 27 T cell receptor beta chains from one sample sequenced in a study of T cell repertoires in cytomegalovirus infection. TCRdb reprocessed the reads via MiXCR and lists one record per CDR3 protein. The sample has more than 650,000 distinct CDR3 sequences, approximately 40% seen once; the top ten hold more than 2.5%. Input material: PBMCs. The origin of the receptors is a human donor in good health (CMV status not recorded). Some clones in this sample may be carry-over from other donors' samples.

The chain is built from TRBV19 and TRBJ1-2; possibly TRBD1 for D (6 bases). Germline V gene lookup returns CDR1 LNHDA and CDR2 SQIVND (reference sequence). CDR3 length: 16 residues. V lost 0 bases, J lost 5 bases, and 16 bases lay in between. The CDR3 nucleotides read TGTGCCAGTAGTATAGACCACTCGGACAGTTGGTATGGCTACACCTTC. Amino acids: CASSIDHSDSWYGYTF.

This clonotype showed up just a few times. This chain connects TRBV7-2 to TRBJ2-7; D not certain. Germline CDR1 SGHTA, CDR2 FQGNSA. The V gene lost 1 base and the J gene lost 2 bases, with 15 bases spanning the gap. CDR3 length: 16 residues. CDR3 in DNA: TGTGCCAGCAGCTTAGTAGCCCAAAACCCCCCCTACGAGCAGTACTTC. Translation gives CASSLVAQNPPYEQYF.

This clonotype was counted a few times. The chain recombines TRBV7-8 with TRBJ1-1; maybe TRBD1 (6 bases). Trimming shortened V by 5 bases and J by 4 bases, and 17 bases separated the two germline ends. CDR1 is SGHVS and CDR2 is FQNEAQ in the germline V gene. The CDR3 spans 15 residues. The CDR3 DNA sequence: TGTGCCAGCAGCCCCCACGACGGGACAATCACTGAAGCTTTCTTT. This codes for CASSPHDGTITEAFF.

This clonotype was recorded a few times. V usage is TRBV19 and J usage is TRBJ2-5; 7 positions agree with TRBD1. Germline V lookup: CDR1 LNHDA, CDR2 SQIVND (reference sequence). V lost 4 bases, J lost 2 bases, and 7 bases stayed unmatched. CDR3 length: 15 amino acids. CDR3 in DNA: TGTGCCAGTAGTACCGACAGACAGGGACAAGAGACCCAGTACTTC. Residues: CASSTDRQGQETQYF.

The J gene is TRBJ2-5, the V gene TRBV11-2, with 7 bases that match TRBD1. Germline CDR1 reads SGHAT; CDR2 reads FQNNGV. Trimming cost V 4 bases and J 4 bases; bases outside gene matches: 12. The CDR3 runs 16 residues. CDR3 amino acids: CASSSPTGTERETQYF. CDR3 DNA: TGTGCCAGCAGCTCCCCAACCGGGACAGAACGAGAGACCCAGTACTTC.

This rearrangement joins TRBV29-1 to TRBJ2-1, with 8 bases aligning to TRBD1. The CDR3 runs 16 residues. Trimming took 1 base from V and 4 from J; bases not matched to a gene: 9. Germline CDR1 SQVTM, CDR2 ANQGSEA. The CDR3 DNA follows: TGCAGCGTTGAAGGTGCTTCCAGGGGGCATTACAATGAGCAGTTCTTC. It yields the protein CSVEGASRGHYNEQFF.

The chain combines TRBV12-3 or TRBV12-4 with TRBJ2-5; D unresolved. The CDR3 is made up of 12 amino acids. The V end was cut by 5 bases, the J end by 2 bases, with 6 bases between. CDR3 bases: TGTGCCAGCAGTGTGCAGCAAGAGACCCAGTACTTC. Protein: CASSVQQETQYF.

This clonotype has a count of ten or more. V and J are TRBV6-1 and TRBJ2-7; D is perhaps TRBD2 (6 bases). Germline values: CDR1 MNHNS, CDR2 SASEGT. Trimming cost V 1 base and J 3 bases, with 10 bases left between them. The CDR3 runs 14 residues. The CDR3 spells CASSEGGLFYEQYF. In DNA form, the CDR3 reads TGTGCCAGCAGTGAAGGGGGACTGTTCTACGAGCAGTACTTC.

CDR3 nucleotide sequence: TGTGCCATCAGTGAGGACGGGACAGGAGATTCACCCCTCCACTTT. This encodes CAISEDGTGDSPLHF. This chain links TRBV10-3 with TRBJ1-6; 8 bases are shared with TRBD1. V trimming: 2 bases; J trimming: 8 bases; junction bases outside the gene matches: 5. Germline V gene lookup returns CDR1 ENHRY and CDR2 SYGVKD. The CDR3 consists of 15 residues.

Of note for this clonotype: This may be a read error, as it is one base from a much larger clone. The CDR3 sequence is CAINPGWPDTQYF. The CDR3, as DNA: TGTGCCATCAATCCGGGCTGGCCAGATACGCAGTATTTT. The rearrangement uses TRBV27 and TRBJ2-3; D not resolved. Germline V gene data show CDR1 as MNHEY and CDR2 as SMNVEV (reference sequence). The CDR3 length is 13 residues. V was shortened by 10 bases and J by 4 bases, with 15 bases between the two germline ends.

The chain is built from TRBV2 and TRBJ1-5, with 9 bases lining up with TRBD1. The CDR3 totals 14 residues. V shed 7 bases, J shed 6 bases, and the junction held 7 bases outside the gene matches. Germline V gene sequence: CDR1 SNHLY, CDR2 FYNNEI. CDR3 region: CASKVTTGGQPQHF. The CDR3 coding sequence is TGTGCCAGCAAGGTTACGACAGGGGGTCAGCCCCAGCATTTT.

J is TRBJ1-2 and V is TRBV2; D is perhaps TRBD1 (6 bases). There are 12 residues in the CDR3. CDR1 and CDR2 (germline): SNHLY, FYNNEI. The V gene lost 9 bases and the J gene lost 2 bases, with 10 bases spanning the gap. The CDR3 sequence: CASNTGNYGYTF. CDR3 coding DNA: TGTGCCAGTAACACAGGGAACTATGGCTACACCTTC.

This clonotype was detected a few times. This chain links TRBV2 with TRBJ2-4, with TRBD1 matching over 8 bases. V shed 7 bases, J shed 6 bases, and the junction held 8 bases outside the gene matches. The germline V gene encodes CDR1 SNHLY and CDR2 FYNNEI. This CDR3 comprises 14 residues. The CDR3 sequence is CASIQTGARNIQYF. CDR3 coding DNA: TGTGCCAGCATTCAGACAGGGGCCCGAAACATTCAGTACTTC.

The chain couples TRBV19 to TRBJ2-7, with 9 nucleotides matching TRBD2. The CDR3 loop spans 16 amino acids. V was pared by 1 base and J by 1 base, with 5 bases of the junction left unmatched. Germline V gene sequence: CDR1 LNHDA, CDR2 SQIVND (reference sequence). The CDR3 DNA reads TGTGCCAGTAGTATAGTCAGCGGGAGGCCTTCCTACGAGCAGTACTTC. It translates to CASSIVSGRPSYEQYF.

This clonotype was counted many times. J is TRBJ2-3 and V is TRBV7-2, with TRBD2 matching over 16 bases. Per the germline V gene, CDR1 is SGHTA and CDR2 is FQGNSA. This CDR3 comprises 19 residues. With V trimmed by 5 bases and J by 2 bases, 10 bases remained unmatched. CDR3 in DNA: TGTGCCAGCAGCCGAGTCCCGGGACTAGCGGGAGGGCCCACAGATACGCAGTATTTT. This codes for CASSRVPGLAGGPTDTQYF. Supplemented by reference TRBV7-2 and TRBJ2-3, the full variable domain reads GAGVSQSPSNKVTEKGKDVELRCDPISGHTALYWYRQSLGQGLEFLIYFQGNSAPDKSGLPSDRFSAERTGGSVSTLTIQRTQQEDSAVYLCASSRVPGLAGGPTDTQYFGPGTRLTVL.

This clonotype has just a few counts. The chain is built from TRBV29-1 and TRBJ1-1; 9 bases map to TRBD1. The germline CDR1 and CDR2 sequences are SQVTM and ANQGSEA. CDR3 size: 16 residues. V lost 5 bases and J lost 4; bases outside the gene matches: 14. The CDR3 loop is CSVFKTGGLGGTEAFF. The CDR3 DNA reads as TGCAGCGTTTTTAAGACAGGGGGGTTAGGTGGCACTGAAGCTTTCTTT.

The J gene is TRBJ1-2, the V gene TRBV5-6; D unresolved. The CDR3 contains 11 residues. Germline CDR1 and CDR2: SGHDT and YYEEEE. The CDR3 spells CASGDNYGYTF. The CDR3 DNA follows: TGTGCTAGCGGGGATAACTATGGCTACACCTTC.

Remarks on this clonotype: This CDR3 fails to terminate in the conserved phenylalanine or tryptophan, so it likely reflects a read error. The DNA is omitted, as the CDR3 cannot be located on it reliably, and the CDR3 follows TCRdb's listing. This sequence joins TRBV7-2 and TRBJ2-7; TRBD2, the table's D call, lacks a check against the DNA. The CDR3 length equals 13 residues, ends included. In germline, CDR1 is SGHTA, CDR2 FQGNSA. This CDR3 is CASSGSGGREPYL.

The V call is TRBV19, the J call TRBJ1-1, with TRBD1 matching 11 bases. The CDR3 covers 15 residues. Germline V gene data show CDR1 as LNHDA and CDR2 as SQIVND (reference sequence). V lost 5 bases to trimming and J lost 4 bases; unmatched junction nucleotides: 6. This chain's CDR3 is CASSADRGRSTEAFF. The CDR3 coding sequence is TGTGCCAGTAGTGCGGACAGGGGGCGAAGCACTGAAGCTTTCTTT.

On this clonotype itself: The junction departs from germline at one end; a sequencing error may be responsible. The rearrangement joins TRBV28 to TRBJ1-4; D possibly corresponds to TRBD1 (5 bases). This CDR3 region has 14 residues. Germline V gives CDR1 MDHEN, CDR2 SYDVKM. The DNA of the CDR3 is TGTGACAGCTTCCAGGGAATGGGGGGTGAAAAACTGTTTTTT. It codes for CDSFQGMGGEKLFF.

Only a few counts were recorded for this clonotype. V gene TRBV19 combines with J gene TRBJ1-1, with D tentatively TRBD1 (5 bases). In germline, CDR1 is LNHDA, CDR2 SQIVND (reference sequence). The V gene lost 6 bases and the J gene lost 0 bases, with 8 bases spanning the gap. The CDR3 extends over 13 amino acids. As DNA, the CDR3 is TGTGCCAGTAGCGACAGCTTGAACACTGAAGCTTTCTTT. Amino acids: CASSDSLNTEAFF.

This clonotype has just a few counts. The V and J genes are TRBV2 and TRBJ2-3; unclear D gene. Looked up from germline, CDR1 is SNHLY and CDR2 is FYNNEI. The V gene lost 3 bases and the J gene lost 2 bases, with 6 bases spanning the gap. The CDR3 spans 13 residues. The CDR3 loop reads CASSEDNTDTQYF. The CDR3 region has the DNA TGTGCCAGCAGTGAGGATAACACAGATACGCAGTATTTT.

Concerning this clonotype itself: Sequence at one end of the junction differs from germline and may be a read error. V is TRBV12-3 or TRBV12-4 and J is TRBJ2-1; 9 bases line up with TRBD1. The CDR3 has 15 amino acids. CDR3 in amino acids: CSSSLVQGAQNEQFF. As DNA, the CDR3 is TGTTCCAGCAGTTTGGTACAGGGGGCGCAGAATGAGCAGTTCTTC.

A note on this clonotype: A junction end diverges from the germline sequence, so it may reflect a read error. The chain carries TRBV27 and TRBJ2-1, with D possibly being TRBD1 (6 bases). The CDR3 runs 14 residues. The germline CDR1 and CDR2 sequences are MNHEY and SMNVEV (reference sequence). CDR3 in DNA: TGTGCCCGCAGTTTCGAAGGCCAGGGGCATGAGCAGTTCTTC. It encodes CARSFEGQGHEQFF.

The J gene is TRBJ2-7, the V gene TRBV5-6, with 7 bases identical to TRBD1. V trimming: 4 bases; J trimming: 3 bases; junction bases outside the gene matches: 10. Germline V gives CDR1 SGHDT, CDR2 YYEEEE. This CDR3 is 15 amino acids long. CDR3 sequence reads: CASSLRQGWSYEQYF. The CDR3 region has the DNA TGTGCCAGCAGCCTTAGACAGGGCTGGAGCTACGAGCAGTACTTC.

This rearrangement joins TRBV28 to TRBJ2-2, with 8 bases lining up with TRBD1. Trimming took 5 bases from V and 0 from J; bases not matched to a gene: 5. CDR1 and CDR2 (germline): MDHEN, SYDVKM. CDR3 length equals 16 residues. CDR3 sequence reads: CASSRPGQANTGELFF. The CDR3 nucleotides are TGTGCCAGCAGTCGACCGGGACAGGCGAACACCGGGGAGCTGTTTTTT.

Many counts were recorded for this clonotype. The chain uses TRBV7-2 and TRBJ2-1, with D possibly matching TRBD1 (5 bases). The V and J ends lost 5 bases and 4 bases respectively, with 12 bases between them. Germline CDR1 is SGHTA and CDR2 is FQGNSA. The CDR3 runs to 14 residues. CDR3 region: CASSRGTGYNEQFF. As DNA, the CDR3 is TGTGCCAGCAGCCGCGGAACAGGATACAATGAGCAGTTCTTC.